This is a list of T cell receptor beta chains from one sample in a study of metastatic and nonmetastatic thyroid tumors. MiXCR was used by TCRdb to re-call the PCR reads. The sample contains fewer than 12,000 clones, under 30% of which appear only once. Input material: tumor tissue. The receptors come from a female donor with papillary thyroid cancer or a benign thyroid nodule (not recorded which). Some clones in this sample may be carry-over from other donors' samples. Each CDR3 is given with its conserved first and last residue. The D gene is left open where the match is weak. Size values are once, few and many counts, or a class for expanded clones, and some rows have none.

v_call,d_call,j_call,clone_size,cdr3_aa,cdr3_nt
TRBV10-3,NA,TRBJ2-2,NA,CAISVGGNEQFFGPGTGELFF,NA
TRBV5-1,TRBD1,TRBJ2-7,NA,CASSWGQIDYEQYF,TGCGCCAGCAGCTGGGGACAGATCGACTACGAGCAGTACTTC
TRBV6-1,TRBD2,TRBJ2-7,once,CATRTSGVYEQYF,TGTGCCACCCGGACTAGCGGAGTATACGAGCAGTACTTC
TRBV12-3/TRBV12-4,TRBD2,TRBJ2-3,few,CASIPGLATDTQYF,TGTGCCAGCATACCGGGACTAGCTACAGATACGCAGTATTTT
TRBV10-1,TRBD2,TRBJ2-5,NA,CASSERASGDQETQYF,TGCGCCAGCAGTGAGCGCGCTAGCGGGGACCAAGAGACCCAGTACTTC
TRBV20-1,NA,TRBJ2-7,few,CSASPASYEQYF,TGCAGTGCTAGCCCAGCCTCCTACGAGCAGTACTTC
TRBV19,NA,TRBJ1-2,NA,CASSPWPRANYGYTF,TGTGCCAGTAGCCCTTGGCCCCGGGCTAACTATGGCTACACCTTC
TRBV6-4,NA,TRBJ1-2,few,CASSNEGGQYGYTF,TGTGCCAGCAGCAACGAAGGGGGTCAATATGGCTACACCTTC
TRBV7-9,NA,TRBJ1-4,medium-sized,CASSLGGGKLFF,TGTGCCAGCAGCTTAGGTGGGGGAAAACTGTTTTTT
TRBV6-5,NA,TRBJ1-5,few,CASSYSGNSNQPQHF,TGTGCCAGCAGTTACTCGGGGAATAGCAATCAGCCCCAGCATTTT
TRBV7-8,NA,TRBJ2-1,medium-sized,CASSRSSSYNEQFF,TGTGCCAGCAGTCGGTCGAGCTCCTACAATGAGCAGTTCTTC
TRBV24-1,NA,TRBJ2-2,few,CATEPRVSTGELFF,TGTGCCACCGAGCCGAGGGTCAGCACCGGGGAGCTGTTTTTT
TRBV7-2,NA,TRBJ1-2,NA,CASSLHPNYGYTF,TGTGCCAGCAGTTTACACCCTAACTATGGCTACACCTTC
TRBV6-4,NA,TRBJ2-3,few,CASSATGGPSTDTQYF,TGTGCCAGCAGTGCCACGGGCGGCCCTAGCACAGATACGCAGTATTTT
TRBV5-1,NA,TRBJ1-2,NA,CASSLAEAAYGYTF,TGCGCCAGCAGCTTGGCCGAGGCTGCTTATGGCTACACCTTC
TRBV6-1,TRBD1,TRBJ1-5,medium-sized,CASSEFATGGNQPQHF,TGTGCCAGCAGTGAATTTGCGACAGGGGGCAATCAGCCCCAGCATTTT
TRBV15,NA,TRBJ2-3,NA,CATSRRERSDTQYF,TGTGCCACCAGCAGACGGGAACGGTCAGATACGCAGTATTTT
TRBV12-3/TRBV12-4,NA,TRBJ2-2,NA,CASRPPDTGELFF,TGTGCCTCAAGGCCCCCAGACACCGGGGAGCTGTTTTTT
TRBV28,TRBD1,TRBJ1-2,few,CSSYETGEDYGYTF,TGTTCCAGCTACGAGACAGGGGAGGACTATGGCTACACCTTC
TRBV30,NA,TRBJ1-2,few,CAWSWPWGENGYTF,TGTGCCTGGAGTTGGCCCTGGGGGGAAAATGGCTACACCTTC
TRBV28,TRBD1,TRBJ1-2,NA,CASSFGTGSNYGYTF,TGTGCCAGCAGCTTCGGGACAGGTTCTAACTATGGCTACACCTTC
TRBV10-1,TRBD2,TRBJ2-1,few,CASSNLGTSGRNEQFF,TGCGCCAGCAGCAACCTAGGGACTAGCGGGAGGAATGAGCAGTTCTTC